This T cell receptor beta chain was sequenced during a study of T cell responses to AZD1222 COVID-19 vaccine. Study-level points and caveats: Receipt of two AZD1222 doses was followed by a rise in Spike-specific TCR breadth and depth. White British people made up most donors, females outnumbered males, and clonal diversity was possibly underestimated.

Germline CDR1 reads MDHEN; CDR2 reads SYDVKM. The V gene end was trimmed by 3 bases and the J gene end by 5 bases; junction bases not matched to a gene: 3. The CDR3 consists of 15 residues. In regard to this clone: Its antigen is unidentified. Other nucleotide sequences from this sample produce the same CDR3.

Assay used: immunoSEQ multiplex PCR; TCRdb lists only in-frame clones, some missing. Of about 150,000 clones listed, about 90% are singletons. Sequencing was performed on peripheral blood, taken 28 days after the second AZD1222 dose. This TCR was sampled from an adult who received the AZD1222 COVID-19 vaccine. This chain uses TRBV28 with TRBJ1-4; 10 positions agree with TRBD1. The CDR3 loop reads CASSFGGQGNEKLFF. Written as DNA, the CDR3 is TGTGCCAGCAGTTTCGGGGGACAGGGGAATGAAAAACTGTTTTTT.